This TCR beta chain appears in the sequencing data of a study of monozygotic twins with cystic fibrosis. V lost 3 bases to trimming and J lost 12 bases; unmatched junction nucleotides: 4. Germline CDR1 KGHSH, CDR2 LQKENI. This CDR3 spans 13 amino acids. TCRdb's copy holds only in-frame clones and misses some; the assay was immunoSEQ multiplex PCR. The sample holds 13,000 to 15,000 clones, 80% to 90% seen once. This clonotype was obtained from a boy aged 5-17 years with cystic fibrosis. Sequences were obtained from blood. The chain is built from TRBV18 and TRBJ1-6, with 8 bases that match TRBD1. The CDR3 DNA reads TGTGCCAGCTCACCCAGGGGGCAGGAACCCCTCCACTTT. The encoded protein is CASSPRGQEPLHF.